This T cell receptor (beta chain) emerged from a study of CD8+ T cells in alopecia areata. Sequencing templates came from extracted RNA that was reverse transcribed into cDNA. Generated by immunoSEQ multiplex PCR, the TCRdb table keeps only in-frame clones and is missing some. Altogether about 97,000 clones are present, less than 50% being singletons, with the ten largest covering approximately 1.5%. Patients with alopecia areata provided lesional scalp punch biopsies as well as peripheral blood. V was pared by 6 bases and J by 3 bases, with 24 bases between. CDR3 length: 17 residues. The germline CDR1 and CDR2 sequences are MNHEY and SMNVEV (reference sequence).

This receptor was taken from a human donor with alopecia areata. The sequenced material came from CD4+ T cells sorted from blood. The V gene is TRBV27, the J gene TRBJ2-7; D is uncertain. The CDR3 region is CASSLTGIGRLYYEQYF. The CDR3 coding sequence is TGTGCCAGCAGCTTAACGGGCATTGGCAGATTATACTACGAGCAGTACTTC.